This T cell receptor (beta chain) is from a study of cytomegalovirus exposure and HLA in healthy donors. In the PCR, 60 Vbeta and 13 Jbeta primers were used. Generated by immunoSEQ multiplex PCR, the TCRdb table keeps only in-frame clones and is missing some. The sample includes some 110,000 clones, 60% to 70% of them seen just once. Remarks on this clone: The sample carries other DNA sequences with the same CDR3.

The CDR3 is made up of 15 amino acids. V was cut by 6 bases and J by 0 bases, with 12 bases left in between. In germline, CDR1 is MNHEY, CDR2 SVGAGI. The rearrangement uses TRBV6-5 and TRBJ1-3, with D maybe TRBD1 (6 bases). This receptor was obtained from a woman aged 40 to 50 in good health and CMV-seropositive. Specimen: PBMCs. The CDR3 coding sequence is TGTGCCAGCAGCCTGGACAGATTCTCTGGAAACACCATATATTTT. Protein: CASSLDRFSGNTIYF.